This passage covers 29 T cell receptor beta chains from one sample sequenced in a study of T cells in Graves' hyperthyroidism and ophthalmopathy. TCR beta CDR3 region amplification was performed from RNA transcripts. In the first-round RT-PCR of the TCR CDR3, the HTBI primer set was used. TCRdb passed the multiplex PCR reads through MiXCR, listing each CDR3 protein once. The sample includes about 610,000 distinct CDR3 sequences, approximately 16% of them seen just once. Sequenced: blood. Receptors originate from a woman aged 40 to 50 with Graves' ophthalmopathy.

This clonotype was counted ten times or more. The chain employs TRBV5-1 and TRBJ1-2; possible D gene TRBD1, 5 bases. The germline V and J ends were trimmed by 4 bases and 8 bases, with 9 bases remaining between them. Germline CDR1 reads SGHRS; CDR2 reads YFSETQ. The CDR3 spans 11 residues. The chain's CDR3 is CASSRGKGYTF. CDR3 nucleotides: TGCGCCAGCAGCCGGGGGAAAGGCTACACCTTC.

The table lists this clonotype with many counts. The V gene is TRBV29-1, the J gene TRBJ2-5; D may be TRBD2 (5 bases). Trimming left V 7 bases short and J 5 bases short, with 11 bases between. CDR1 SQVTM and CDR2 ANQGSEA come from the germline V gene. This CDR3 is 11 amino acids long. The CDR3 loop is CSGGSDETQYF. The CDR3 DNA is TGCAGCGGTGGGAGTGACGAGACCCAGTACTTC.

This clonotype was found many times. V is TRBV6-1 and J is TRBJ2-3; possibly TRBD1 for D (6 bases). V was clipped by 10 bases and J by 2 bases, with 19 bases between them. Per germline, CDR1 MNHNS and CDR2 SASEGT. The CDR3 has 15 residues. The CDR3 protein is CATETGSGPTDTQYF. The CDR3 bases are TGTGCCACCGAAACAGGGTCGGGTCCCACAGATACGCAGTATTTT.

This clonotype appeared a few times. The V call is TRBV10-3, the J call TRBJ2-7, with D tentatively TRBD1 (5 bases). The CDR3 totals 12 residues. Trimming shortened V by 5 bases and J by 5 bases, and 10 bases separated the two germline ends. CDR1 is ENHRY, CDR2 SYGVKD, per germline. The CDR3 coding sequence is TGTGCCATCAGTTTTCAGGGTAACGAGCAGTACTTC. Translating gives CAISFQGNEQYF.

V is TRBV28 and J is TRBJ1-6; TRBD1 aligns across 9 bases. J gave up 8 bases and V 4 bases, and 9 bases lay outside the gene matches. CDR1 and CDR2 (germline): MDHEN, SYDVKM. CDR3 length: 16 amino acids. This chain's CDR3 is CASSSTPGQGDSPLHF. As DNA, the CDR3 is TGTGCCAGCAGTTCCACTCCGGGACAGGGAGATTCACCCCTCCACTTT.

The sample holds a few counts of this clonotype. The V gene is TRBV20-1, the J gene TRBJ2-5; TRBD1 matches at 8 bases. The CDR3 has 13 residues. Germline assignment: CDR1 DFQATT and CDR2 SNEGSKA (reference sequence). J gave up 13 bases and V 5 bases, and 15 bases lay outside the gene matches. The chain's CDR3 is CSALRQGLGLRYF. The CDR3 nucleotides are TGCAGTGCTCTACGACAGGGGTTGGGGCTACGGTACTTC.

This clonotype was seen repeatedly, ten times or more. The chain links TRBV28 to TRBJ2-7; D ambiguous. CDR1 is MDHEN and CDR2 is SYDVKM in the germline V gene. V lost 2 bases to trimming and J lost 6 bases, with 5 bases between them. The CDR3 has 11 residues. The CDR3 DNA follows: TGTGCCAGCAGTTTAGGTGTCGAGCAGTACTTC. The encoded protein is CASSLGVEQYF.

Turning to this clonotype: This may come from a read error, since a much larger clone is one base off. The chain combines TRBV6-2 or TRBV6-3 with TRBJ2-2; D gene uncertain. Trimming left V 11 bases short and J 2 bases short, with 18 bases between. CDR3 size: 15 residues. CDR1 is MNHEY, CDR2 SVGEGT, per germline. In DNA, the CDR3 is TGTGCCGGCACCCTCCACTACCAAAACACCGGGGAGCTGTTTTTT. Protein: CAGTLHYQNTGELFF.

This clonotype was detected many times. CDR3 bases: TGTGCCAGCAGCCGACAGTCCTACACTGAAGCTTTCTTT. Translation gives CASSRQSYTEAFF. The genes are TRBV28 and TRBJ1-1; possible D gene TRBD1, 5 bases. The CDR3 is made up of 13 amino acids. From germline, CDR1 is MDHEN and CDR2 SYDVKM. Deletions cut 6 bases from V and 3 bases from J, with 11 bases between.

The chain employs TRBV12-5 and TRBJ1-1, with D hard to call. Germline V gene data show CDR1 as LGHNT and CDR2 as FRNRAP. Deletions cut 6 bases from V and 0 bases from J, with 8 bases between. This CDR3 comprises 13 residues. This CDR3 reads CASGLSLNTEAFF. CDR3 nucleotides: TGTGCTAGTGGCTTATCACTGAACACTGAAGCTTTCTTT.

In its sample, this clonotype was seen many times. The CDR3 sequence: CASSLGTGTRLRTGELFF. CDR3 DNA sequence: TGTGCCAGCAGCTTAGGAACCGGGACTAGGCTGAGGACCGGGGAGCTGTTTTTT. V is TRBV11-2 and J is TRBJ2-2; 8 nucleotides line up with TRBD2. The junction had 12 bases not matched to a gene; V was cut back by 1 base and J by 5 bases. Germline V gives CDR1 SGHAT, CDR2 FQNNGV. CDR3 length: 18 amino acids.

This clonotype was seen ten or more times. V and J are TRBV7-3 and TRBJ2-6; D might be TRBD2 (6 bases). The CDR3 has 16 amino acids. V lost 5 bases and J lost 0, with 11 bases in between. Germline-derived CDR1 and CDR2 are SGHTA and FQGTGA. CDR3 region: CASSPGTHSGANVLTF. The CDR3 DNA sequence: TGTGCCAGCAGCCCTGGGACTCACTCTGGGGCCAACGTCCTGACTTTC.

A few counts support this clonotype. The chain links TRBV3-1 to TRBJ2-3; no firm D call. Per germline, CDR1 LGHDT and CDR2 YNNKEL (reference sequence). V gave up 2 bases and J gave up 0 bases, with 3 bases separating them. This CDR3 has 13 amino acids. The CDR3: CASSQFSTDTQYF. The CDR3 nucleotides are TGTGCCAGCAGCCAATTCAGCACAGATACGCAGTATTTT.

This clonotype was observed once. The chain uses TRBV5-1 and TRBJ1-1; no definite D call. The length of the CDR3 is 15 residues. CDR1 is SGHRS and CDR2 is YFSETQ in the germline V gene. With 0 bases removed from V and 0 bases from J, the gap between germline ends came to 9 bases. The CDR3 here is CASSLDGPVNTEAFF. The CDR3 DNA reads as TGCGCCAGCAGCTTGGACGGCCCGGTGAACACTGAAGCTTTCTTT.

This clonotype was seen repeatedly, ten times or more. The chain has TRBV13 and TRBJ1-1; D not resolved. V lost 4 bases and J 2 bases, leaving 17 bases between the germline ends. Germline CDR1 and CDR2: PRHDT and FYEKMQ (reference sequence). CDR3 size: 16 residues. The CDR3 nucleotides read TGTGCCAGCAGCTCCTCGTTCGCCGATGTTAACACTGAAGCTTTCTTT. It yields the protein CASSSSFADVNTEAFF.

As regards this clonotype: This could be a read error, since a much larger clone is one nucleotide away. The chain couples TRBV11-1 to TRBJ2-3, with 7 bases aligning to TRBD2. From germline, CDR1 is SGHAT and CDR2 FQDESV (reference sequence). CDR3 length: 15 residues. The CDR3 nucleotides are TGTGCCAGGAGCTTATCGGGCGGGAGCCCAGATACGCAGTATTTT. Protein sequence: CARSLSGGSPDTQYF.

The genes are TRBV5-4 and TRBJ2-5, with D possibly TRBD1 on 5 matching bases. V lost 3 bases to trimming and J lost 4 bases, with 10 bases between them. The CDR3 has 13 residues. Per germline, CDR1 SGHNT and CDR2 YYREEE (reference sequence). The CDR3 spells CASSSARAETQYF. In nucleotides, the CDR3 is TGTGCCAGCAGCTCTGCCAGGGCAGAGACCCAGTACTTC.

The genes are TRBV4-1 and TRBJ1-3, with TRBD1 identical over 8 bases. With V trimmed by 1 base and J by 3 bases, 11 bases remained unmatched. Germline V gene lookup returns CDR1 MGHRA and CDR2 YSYEKL. The CDR3 is 18 amino acids. Here the CDR3 reads CASSQALRQGALGNTIYF. CDR3 DNA sequence: TGCGCCAGCAGCCAAGCTCTGCGGCAGGGGGCGCTTGGAAACACCATATATTTT.

This rearrangement joins TRBV15 to TRBJ2-3; D unclear. The CDR3 extends over 14 amino acids. The ends were cut back, 3 bases at V and 0 bases at J, with 7 bases in the middle. CDR1 is LNHNV, CDR2 YYDKDF, per germline (reference sequence). In DNA form, the CDR3 reads TGTGCCACCAGCAGTGAAACTAGCACAGATACGCAGTATTTT. Translation: CATSSETSTDTQYF.

The rearrangement links TRBV20-1 to TRBJ2-3; 16 bases are shared with TRBD2. This CDR3 has 17 residues. Germline V CDR1 and CDR2: DFQATT, SNEGSKA (reference sequence). The V and J ends lost 1 base and 5 bases, in that order; junction bases with no gene match: 6. In DNA, the CDR3 is TGCAGTGCTAGAGGGGGACTAGCGGGGGGGCTGGGAGATACGCAGTATTTT. As protein: CSARGGLAGGLGDTQYF.

This clonotype was seen at least ten times. The chain is built from TRBV11-2 and TRBJ1-4, with D possibly being TRBD1 (6 bases). The V and J ends lost 2 bases and 0 bases respectively, with 16 bases between them. The CDR3 is 18 amino acids. Germline CDR1 SGHAT, CDR2 FQNNGV. As DNA, the CDR3 is TGTGCCAGCAGCTTAACTCAGGGGTCTTCAGCAACTAATGAAAAACTGTTTTTT. Protein: CASSLTQGSSATNEKLFF. Filled out from reference TRBV11-2 and TRBJ1-4, the complete variable domain reads EAGVAQSPRYKIIEKRQSVAFWCNPISGHATLYWYQQILGQGPKLLIQFQNNGVVDDSQLPKDRFSAERLKGVDSTLKIQPAKLEDSAVYLCASSLTQGSSATNEKLFFGSGTQLSVL.

In regard to this clonotype: A read error may account for a junction end that differs from germline. The CDR3 region has the DNA TGTGCTAGCAGCTTAGCTCCAGGGGGCTCCTACAATGAGCAGTTCTTC. It codes for CASSLAPGGSYNEQFF. The rearrangement links TRBV7-7 to TRBJ2-1; TRBD1 agrees at 7 bases. The CDR3 extends over 16 amino acids. Germline CDR1 reads SSHAT; CDR2 reads FNYEAQ (reference sequence). The full variable domain, in which reference TRBV7-7 and TRBJ2-1 provide the parts outside the CDR3, is GAGVSQSPRYKVTKRGQDVTLRCDPISSHATLYWYQQALGQGPEFLTYFNYEAQPDKSGLPSDRFSAERPEGSISTLTIQRTEQRDSAMYRCASSLAPGGSYNEQFFGPGTRLTVL.

CDR3: CASSSRVGEDTQYF. CDR3 DNA sequence: TGTGCCAGCAGCTCCCGGGTGGGGGAAGATACGCAGTATTTT. The J gene is TRBJ2-3, the V gene TRBV3-1; D tentatively reads TRBD1 or TRBD2 (5 bases each). Germline V CDR1 and CDR2: LGHDT, YNNKEL (reference sequence). This CDR3 has 14 residues. The V end was cut by 5 bases, the J end by 5 bases, with 14 bases between.

The rearrangement uses TRBV28 and TRBJ2-1; possible D gene TRBD1, 5 bases. The CDR3 is 12 residues long. Trimming removed 7 bases at V and 4 bases at J, with 8 bases between. The V gene's germline CDR1 is MDHEN and CDR2 SYDVKM. The CDR3 coding sequence is TGTGCCAGCAACAAGGGGTACAATGAGCAGTTCTTC. Its protein product is CASNKGYNEQFF.

This clonotype occurred a few times. This chain connects TRBV28 to TRBJ2-2; tentatively, D is TRBD1 (6 bases). Trimming shortened V by 5 bases and J by 4 bases, and 11 bases separated the two germline ends. Germline CDR1 MDHEN, CDR2 SYDVKM. The CDR3 runs 14 residues. The CDR3 spells CASSLTGLTGELFF. CDR3 bases: TGTGCCAGCAGTCTTACAGGGCTCACCGGGGAGCTGTTTTTT.

This clonotype was counted a few times. The chain is built from TRBV7-9 and TRBJ2-3, with 7 bases matching TRBD1. CDR1 and CDR2 from the germline V gene are SEHNR and FQNEAQ (reference sequence). With V trimmed by 5 bases and J by 1 base, 9 bases remained unmatched. The CDR3 is made up of 16 amino acids. The CDR3 DNA reads TGTGCCAGCAGCCCGCCACAGGGGTGGGGCACAGATACGCAGTATTTT. Encoded protein: CASSPPQGWGTDTQYF.

This clonotype was seen more than once but under ten times. The V and J genes are TRBV5-4 and TRBJ2-1; D is perhaps TRBD1 (5 bases). Germline values: CDR1 SGHNT, CDR2 YYREEE (reference sequence). The CDR3 has 13 amino acids. The V end lost 4 bases, the J end lost 4 bases, and 9 bases lay between the germline ends. DNA of the CDR3: TGTGCCAGCAGCGCACAGGAATACAATGAGCAGTTCTTC. Encoded protein: CASSAQEYNEQFF.

The chain's CDR3 is CSTAPSIRGNTEAFF. The CDR3 coding sequence is TGTTCCACCGCCCCGAGTATCAGGGGGAACACTGAAGCTTTCTTT. V gene TRBV6-2 or TRBV6-3 combines with J gene TRBJ1-1, with D maybe TRBD1 (6 bases). The germline V gene encodes CDR1 MNHEY and CDR2 SVGEGT. The CDR3 is 15 amino acids.

This clonotype was seen more than once but under ten times. The V gene is TRBV28, the J gene TRBJ2-1; TRBD2 matches at 9 bases. The CDR3 runs 14 residues. The trim removed 5 bases at V and 6 bases at J, leaving 5 bases unmatched. CDR1 MDHEN and CDR2 SYDVKM come from the germline V gene. CDR3: CASSSGTSSNEQFF. The DNA for the CDR3 is TGTGCCAGCAGTAGCGGGACTAGCAGCAATGAGCAGTTCTTC.